Listed below are T cell receptor beta chains from one sample, sequenced in a study of long-term antiretroviral therapy in people with HIV. The repertoire was sequenced with immunoSEQ multiplex PCR; TCRdb's copy has only in-frame clones and lacks some. The sample consists of 20,000 to 25,000 clones, approximately 95% of them appearing once. The starting material was unsorted PBMCs, obtained 4.9 years after starting antiretroviral therapy. The receptors were gathered from a woman in her 50s with HIV. Both conserved end residues are trimmed from each CDR3. Each record gives: J gene, V gene, CDR3 protein.

TRBJ1-1 | TRBV19 | ASRVDRGNPGSTEAF
TRBJ2-5 | TRBV10-1 | ASTPGGSQETQY
TRBJ2-7 | TRBV7-9 | ASSLKAPGQFSYEQY
TRBJ2-7 | TRBV28 | ASSFGGREQY
TRBJ2-1 | TRBV9 | ASSPSGGSYEQF
TRBJ1-2 | TRBV28 | ASRSSINYGYT
TRBJ1-5 | TRBV19 | ASQEYSNQPQH
TRBJ1-5 | TRBV28 | ASSTGGKGNQPQH
TRBJ2-5 | TRBV30 | AWSWGGDQETQY
TRBJ2-7 | TRBV7-2 | ASSLGRLLAGGPEQY
TRBJ1-1 | TRBV27 | ASSLSIGVSTEAF
TRBJ2-7 | TRBV27 | ASSLYGRGDYEQY
TRBJ2-1 | TRBV10-2 | ASSEIVTSGIHEQF
TRBJ2-3 | TRBV7-9 | ASSTASGRTS
TRBJ2-3 | TRBV11-2 | ASSFTGTAGDTQY
TRBJ1-2 | TRBV5-4 | ASSLQDRNYGYT
TRBJ2-7 | TRBV5-1 | ASREDGVYEQY
TRBJ2-5 | TRBV11-2 | ASSPGSVASGRGETQY
TRBJ2-3 | TRBV29-1 | SVEVDSSDTQY
TRBJ1-1 | TRBV10-3 | AIGGSKNTEAF
TRBJ1-1 | TRBV5-4 | ASSSDFGRTEAF
TRBJ1-1 | TRBV9 | ASSVAMGETEAF
TRBJ2-7 | TRBV5-5 | ASSPSGRFSYEQY
TRBJ2-1 | TRBV29-1 | SVGTGGPGNEQF
TRBJ1-1 | TRBV7-2 | ASTAYPGMNTEAF
TRBJ1-5 | TRBV13 | ASSIGRVNQPQH
TRBJ1-1 | TRBV28 | ASSSEPRPVREAF
TRBJ2-7 | TRBV5-6 | ASSLWPSGSDGQY
TRBJ1-5 | TRBV6-5 | ASRPGTTYNQPQH
TRBJ1-2 | TRBV6-5 | ASTNQGGGYGYT
TRBJ1-1 | TRBV28 | ASSLTAVGNGAF
TRBJ2-3 | TRBV13 | ASSPPGQGGDTQY
TRBJ2-7 | TRBV5-1 | ASSQGEGYEQY
TRBJ2-7 | TRBV5-1 | ASSLDGSARYEQY
TRBJ2-7 | TRBV9 | ASSVSGGKGEQY
TRBJ1-2 | TRBV5-6 | ASSSIDQPYGYT
TRBJ1-5 | TRBV6-1 | ASRWTENQPQH
TRBJ2-1 | TRBV6-5 | ASSHSSGMNEQF
TRBJ1-1 | TRBV5-4 | ASKYRGGGSDTEAF
TRBJ2-5 | TRBV29-1 | SAGQGSLETQY
TRBJ2-7 | TRBV30 | AWSVGGSSYEQY
TRBJ1-5 | TRBV7-9 | ASSLMGGNQPQH
TRBJ1-1 | TRBV7-9 | ASSLEGRTEAF
TRBJ2-2 | TRBV7-2 | ASSYPRVGLGLTGELF
TRBJ2-2 | TRBV11-2 | ASTTPQANTGELF
TRBJ2-7 | TRBV19 | ASSPPGGSSEQY
TRBJ2-7 | TRBV18 | ASSRRAGLAPFFHEQY
TRBJ1-4 | TRBV6-1 | ASTFDPATNEKLF
TRBJ2-5 | TRBV5-4 | ASSFNFRDYRKTQY
TRBJ1-5 | TRBV15 | ATSTLERGQPQH
TRBJ2-1 | TRBV5-1 | ASSFLAETYNEQF
TRBJ2-1 | TRBV7-9 | ASSPAGNEQF
TRBJ2-2 | TRBV7-2 | ASSPTGGDTGELF